Detailed here is one T cell receptor beta chain. What antigen it recognizes has not been identified. No base qualities exist here, and no much larger clone lies one base off it. These data originate in a study of cytomegalovirus exposure and HLA in healthy donors (dated by TCRdb to the late 2010s). Study-wide context: In an earlier analysis of about 560 of the donors, around 290 Gb of sequence data and 100 million or so unique TCR beta sequences from some 170 million T cells were reported. An early release covering roughly 600 HLA-typed donors comprised about 310 gigabases of sequencing data and tens of millions of unique TCR sequences. The genetic ancestry cluster associated with self-reported Caucasian donors included around 76% of the roughly 400 genotyped donors. The aim of the study was to test whether cataloging public T cell receptors could identify signatures of past pathogen exposure. The study used immunosequencing to profile the T cell repertoires of hundreds of subjects and linked those repertoires to cytomegalovirus serostatus. In addition to the first cohort of 500 to 850 subjects, a separate validation cohort of under 150 different subjects was used. High-throughput TCR immunosequencing, statistical association of individual TCRs with disease status, and machine learning were combined to predict cytomegalovirus infection status. To study patterns of TCR occurrence, a later analysis re-analyzed previously published TCR beta repertoires from around 670 donors and added high-resolution HLA genotyping. Rather than using new phenotypic data, the later analysis identified candidate immune exposures from TCR beta sequences and from how often those sequences occurred across donors. An earlier analysis of 500 to 750 of the donors applied high-throughput TCR beta sequencing to assess whether each TCR beta V gene segment acted as functional or pseudogenic. Donor age, sex, ethnicity and CMV serostatus were compiled alongside the repertoire data. Genome-wide SNP genotypes for about 55% of the 666 donors were used in a later genetic analysis, which treated that subset as a discovery cohort. Every repertoire in the discovery cohort had been generated on one and the same sequencing platform. HLA typing included class I and class II loci at four-digit resolution. Typing coverage differed by locus: A, B, C, DRB1 and DQB1 were typed in about 629-640 donors, DQA1 in 522, DPA1 in nearly 610, and DPB1 in just under 480. Roughly five DR-DQ haplotypes were treated as single units for association and clustering because of strong linkage in the cohort. Across 398 genotyped donors of the cohort, an average of about 240,000 unique TCR beta nucleotide sequences per donor were sequenced, and approximately 17% of those sequences were non-productive. The paper's findings and limits, for the study overall: A further reported finding was that TCR beta sequences accurately predicted the HLA-A and HLA-B alleles for most subjects in the first cohort. In a later analysis, over 15,000 TCR beta sequences were associated with specific HLA alleles at a false discovery rate of 0.05. Correlated functional status among segregating V segments might be attributable to linkage disequilibrium, but an unknown experimental factor could not be ruled out. In a later analysis, the rate of TCR association differed among HLA loci, with DRB1 alleles having the most associated TCRs and HLA-C alleles having the fewest. According to the authors, the approach could potentially be generalized to other disease states and immunological phenotypes. In a later genetic analysis, fewer N-insertions in productive TCRs were reported among donors in an Asian-associated ancestry cluster than the roughly 640-donor mean. When HLA alleles, especially DR and DQ, strongly co-occurred, TCR associations were difficult to assign to individual alleles. According to a later analysis, parvovirus B19, influenza, CMV and Epstein-Barr virus appeared linked to several top co-occurrence clusters. In vitro tests confirmed that a few of the cytomegalovirus-associated TCR beta chains recognize cytomegalovirus antigens. The classifier was reported to diagnose cytomegalovirus status with high specificity and sensitivity in both the original and validation cohorts. While some public TCRs were present in many individuals, most TCR sequences turned up only very rarely across donors. Some 16 rarely observed V segments, including chromosome 9 orphons, were excluded from the earlier analysis of approximately 500 of the donors because counts were too low. An earlier analysis of around 540 of the donors showed that most TCR beta V segments appeared in productive rearrangements either about 90% or about 30% of the time, which broadly matched IMGT annotations. In a later analysis, HLA-associated TCR beta chains were found to be more clonally expanded and to have lower generation probabilities than equally common non-associated chains. Sequencing depth was assumed to be roughly uniform across donors in the presence/absence analyses, though that assumption may not hold. V-gene and J-gene trimming of TCR beta chains was associated with a missense DCLRE1C variant in a later genetic analysis, and the association was replicated in an independent cohort. In a later analysis, most CMV-associated TCR beta chains were found to appear HLA-restricted, with HLA associations seemingly driven largely by CMV exposure. Immune exposure information for the cohort was limited to CMV serostatus. A total of roughly 160 TCR beta chains were listed by the study as associated with cytomegalovirus. A cluster of highly shared sequence variants was judged likely to be a technical artifact of the sequencing pipeline. In this cohort, only TCR beta chains were sequenced, and detectable features were limited by the absence of alpha or paired-chain data. Some IMGT-functional V segments, including TRBV6-2 and TRBV6-3, could not be distinguished by the 87-base-pair reads and were therefore excluded. HLA typing was unavailable for some donors at each locus, so association tests used only the typed subset.

The cohort consisted of fewer than 700 healthy bone marrow donors. At the time of sampling, all cohort members were nominally healthy, though unrecorded immune exposures were likely present. The donor tested CMV seronegative and was one of the 352 seronegative cohort members. A peripheral blood sample was provided by each donor, and peripheral blood mononuclear cells were used for TCR beta sequencing. The Qiagen DNeasy Blood Extraction Kit was used to extract genomic DNA from the blood cell samples. Library construction relied on the immunoSEQ multiplex PCR assay. For the multiplex PCR, a mixture combining 60 forward primers for TCR Vbeta segments and 13 reverse primers for TCR Jbeta segments was used. A multiplex PCR assay on genomic DNA amplified the CDR3 region of rearranged TCR beta genes. The amplified TCR beta libraries were sequenced on the Illumina HiSeq System as 87-base-pair reads. Regarding the original processing steps: A later analysis counted about 80 million unique TCR beta chains across the 650 to 700 repertoires, and around 9.9 million of these chains were shared by at least two donors. Raw reads were error-corrected and collapsed into unique sequences with a nearest-neighbor algorithm that merged closely related sequences to remove PCR and sequencing errors. CDR3 sequences were aligned to IMGT reference sequences to assign V, D and J gene segments. Each retained sequence needed at least a six-nucleotide match to both a V gene segment and a J gene segment. A rearrangement was called productive if the CDR3 had no stop codons and remained in frame with V and J, and every other rearrangement was called non-productive. CDR3 was defined according to IMGT convention as the region running from the second conserved V-encoded cysteine to the conserved J-encoded phenylalanine. The earlier analysis of fewer than 750 of the donors excluded sequences that lacked an unambiguous match to a single V gene segment. An earlier analysis of around 600 of the donors classified V segments as functional when productive rearrangements were above 56.7% and as segregating when the standard deviation between donors was above 5%. A statistical classification framework was developed to diagnose cytomegalovirus status using the catalog of TCR beta chain sequences. A later analysis assigned V and J genes by comparing TCR nucleotide sequences with IMGT/GENE-DB human TR gene sequences. In a later analysis, CDR3 sequences and most-parsimonious VDJ recombination scenarios were assigned using the TCRdist pipeline. In a later analysis, every TCR beta chain was defined by the combination of its CDR3 amino acid sequence and its V-gene family, and reads without a unique V-gene family were dropped. A later analysis removed over 500 highly shared, low-generation-probability nucleotide sequences to deal with suspected cross-contamination and a sequencing artifact. In a later analysis, a clonal expansion index for each public chain was calculated from normalized within-repertoire ranks of inferred template counts. Generation probabilities in a later analysis came from a VDJ recombination model fitted to out-of-frame rearrangements, and those results were checked against IGoR. In a later analysis, TCR-TCR, TCR-HLA and TCR-CMV co-occurrence was scored with hypergeometric tests, and a repertoire-size bias correction was applied to TCR pairs. In a later analysis, false discovery rates were estimated by permuting HLA or CMV assignments 20 times. A later analysis grouped co-occurring TCRs with DBSCAN, adding TCRdist sequence similarity when clustering within HLA-allele-positive subsets. For co-occurrence clustering, repertoires with fewer than 30,000 or more than 120,000 public chains were excluded, along with roughly 5 repertoires with anomalous nucleotide sharing. Entries here come from immuneACCESS through TCRdb and include only in-frame sequences with V and J called. Some clones fail to appear in such tables; in the studies checked, an unresolved V gene covers under half of the shortfall, and the cause of the remainder is unknown. The V and J calls and the clone size are those of that table, but D and trimming were determined from the DNA. In this sample the table shows about 140,000 clones, around 90% of which occur a single time. The ten largest clonotypes hold 0.51% of the sample.

The trim is 3 bases for V and 4 bases for J, with a gap of 7 bases between the germline ends. The CDR3 goes from the cysteine to the phenylalanine over 12 residues. Only the CDR3 region is kept as DNA, spanning 36 bases read in frame from base 1. The germline V gene provides CDR1 SGHAT and CDR2 FQNNGV. Sequenced: PBMCs. This TCR was sampled from a woman in her 40s in good health and CMV-seronegative. Rearrangement joined TRBV11-2 to TRBJ2-7; perhaps TRBD2 is the D gene, with 6 bases matching. The CDR3 in this case is CASSFRGYEQYF. The DNA is TGTGCCAGCAGCTTTCGGGGGTACGAGCAGTACTTC.